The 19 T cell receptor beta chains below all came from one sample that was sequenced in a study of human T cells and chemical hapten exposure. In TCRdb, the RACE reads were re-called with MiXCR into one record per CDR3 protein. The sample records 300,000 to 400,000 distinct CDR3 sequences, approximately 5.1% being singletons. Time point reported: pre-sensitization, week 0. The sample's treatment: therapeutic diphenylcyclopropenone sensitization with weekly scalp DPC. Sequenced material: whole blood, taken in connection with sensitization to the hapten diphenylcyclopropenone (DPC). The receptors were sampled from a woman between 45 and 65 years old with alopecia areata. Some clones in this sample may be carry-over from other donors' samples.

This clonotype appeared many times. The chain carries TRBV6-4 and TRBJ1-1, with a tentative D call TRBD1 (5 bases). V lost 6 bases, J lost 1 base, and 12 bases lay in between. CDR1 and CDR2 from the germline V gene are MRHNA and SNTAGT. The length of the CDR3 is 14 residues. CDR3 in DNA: TGTGCCAGCAGCGCGAGGGGCCCGAACACTGAAGCTTTCTTT. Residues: CASSARGPNTEAFF.

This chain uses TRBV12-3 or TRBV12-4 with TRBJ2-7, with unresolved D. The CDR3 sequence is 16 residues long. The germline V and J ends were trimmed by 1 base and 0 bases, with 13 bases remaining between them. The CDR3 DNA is TGTGCCAGCAGTTTAGGAAGTCCACTGGCCTCCTACGAGCAGTACTTC. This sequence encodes CASSLGSPLASYEQYF.

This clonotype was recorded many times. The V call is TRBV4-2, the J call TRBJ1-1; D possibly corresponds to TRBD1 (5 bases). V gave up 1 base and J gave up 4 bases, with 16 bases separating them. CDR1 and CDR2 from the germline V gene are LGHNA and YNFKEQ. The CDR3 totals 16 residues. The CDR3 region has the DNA TGTGCCAGCAGCCAAGGGTTGGGCAGAAGGGGCACTGAAGCTTTCTTT. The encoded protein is CASSQGLGRRGTEAFF.

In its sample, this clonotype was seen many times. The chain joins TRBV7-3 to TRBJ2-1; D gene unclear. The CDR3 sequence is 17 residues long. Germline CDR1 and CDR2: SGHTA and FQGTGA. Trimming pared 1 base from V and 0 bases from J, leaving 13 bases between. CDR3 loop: CASSLNGGRVSYNEQFF. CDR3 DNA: TGTGCCAGCAGCTTAAACGGTGGTAGGGTCTCCTACAATGAGCAGTTCTTC.

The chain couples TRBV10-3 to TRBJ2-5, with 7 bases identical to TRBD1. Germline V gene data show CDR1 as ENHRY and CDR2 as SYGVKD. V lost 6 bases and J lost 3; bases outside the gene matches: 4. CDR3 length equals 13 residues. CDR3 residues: CAIRPDREETQYF. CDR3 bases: TGTGCCATCAGACCCGACAGGGAAGAGACCCAGTACTTC.

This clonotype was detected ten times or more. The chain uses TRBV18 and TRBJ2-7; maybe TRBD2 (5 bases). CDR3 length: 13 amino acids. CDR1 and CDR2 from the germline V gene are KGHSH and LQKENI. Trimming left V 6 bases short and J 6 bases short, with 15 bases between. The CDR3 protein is CASSPRELAEQYF. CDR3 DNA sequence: TGTGCCAGCTCTCCAAGGGAGCTGGCCGAGCAGTACTTC.

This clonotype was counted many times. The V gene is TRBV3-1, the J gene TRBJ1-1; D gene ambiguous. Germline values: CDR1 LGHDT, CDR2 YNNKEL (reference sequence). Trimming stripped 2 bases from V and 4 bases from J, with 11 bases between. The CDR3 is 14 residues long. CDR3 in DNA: TGTGCCAGCAGCCAACGGGGAGGTCGCACTGAAGCTTTCTTT. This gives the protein CASSQRGGRTEAFF. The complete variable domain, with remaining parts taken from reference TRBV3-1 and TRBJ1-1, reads DTAVSQTPKYLVTQMGNDKSIKCEQNLGHDTMYWYKQDSKKFLKIMFSYNNKELIINETVPNRFSPKSPDKAHLNLHINSLELGDSAVYFCASSQRGGRTEAFFGQGTRLTVV.

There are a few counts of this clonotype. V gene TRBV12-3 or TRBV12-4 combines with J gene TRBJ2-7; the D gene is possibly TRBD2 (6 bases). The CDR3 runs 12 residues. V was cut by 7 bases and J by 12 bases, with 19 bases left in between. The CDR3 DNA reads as TGTGCCAGCATGACGACGGGGGACGTTCGGTACTTC. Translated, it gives CASMTTGDVRYF.

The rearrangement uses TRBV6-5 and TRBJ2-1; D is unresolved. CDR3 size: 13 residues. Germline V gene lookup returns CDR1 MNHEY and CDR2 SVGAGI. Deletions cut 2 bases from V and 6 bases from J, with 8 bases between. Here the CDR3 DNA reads TGTGCCAGCAGTTACGGACCGTTCAATGAGCAGTTCTTC. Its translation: CASSYGPFNEQFF.

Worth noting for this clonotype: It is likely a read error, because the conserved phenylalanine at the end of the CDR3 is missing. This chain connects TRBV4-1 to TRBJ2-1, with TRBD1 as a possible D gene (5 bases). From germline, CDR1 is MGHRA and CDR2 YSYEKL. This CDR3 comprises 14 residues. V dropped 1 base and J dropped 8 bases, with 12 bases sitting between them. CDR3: CASSQVSRGDEQFS. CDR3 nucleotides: TGCGCCAGCAGCCAAGTTTCTAGGGGCGATGAGCAGTTCTCC.

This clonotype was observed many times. The DNA for the CDR3 is TGTGCCAGCAGTGATATGAGGGCGGCAGGAAACACCATATATTTT. This sequence encodes CASSDMRAAGNTIYF. V and J are TRBV2 and TRBJ1-3; no definite D call. The CDR3 runs to 15 residues. Trimming shortened V by 3 bases and J by 4 bases, and 13 bases separated the two germline ends. The germline gives CDR1 SNHLY, CDR2 FYNNEI.

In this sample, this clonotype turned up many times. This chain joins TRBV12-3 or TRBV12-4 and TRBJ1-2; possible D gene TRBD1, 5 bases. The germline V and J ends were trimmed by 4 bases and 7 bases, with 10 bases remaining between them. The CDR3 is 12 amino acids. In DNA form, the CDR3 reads TGTGCCAGCAGTTGGGGGTCGGGTGGCTACACCTTC. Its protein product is CASSWGSGGYTF.

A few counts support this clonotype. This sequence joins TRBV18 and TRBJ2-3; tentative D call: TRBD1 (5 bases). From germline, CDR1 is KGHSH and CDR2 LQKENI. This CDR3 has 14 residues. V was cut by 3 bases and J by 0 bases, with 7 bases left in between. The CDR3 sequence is CASSPTASTDTQYF. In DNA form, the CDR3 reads TGTGCCAGCTCACCGACAGCGAGCACAGATACGCAGTATTTT.

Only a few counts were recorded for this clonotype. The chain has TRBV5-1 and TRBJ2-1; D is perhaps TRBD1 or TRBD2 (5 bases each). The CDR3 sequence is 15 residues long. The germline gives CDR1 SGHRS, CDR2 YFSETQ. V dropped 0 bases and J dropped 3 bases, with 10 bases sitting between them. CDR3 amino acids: CASSLDGTDYNEQFF. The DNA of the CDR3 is TGCGCCAGCAGCTTGGACGGGACCGACTACAATGAGCAGTTCTTC.

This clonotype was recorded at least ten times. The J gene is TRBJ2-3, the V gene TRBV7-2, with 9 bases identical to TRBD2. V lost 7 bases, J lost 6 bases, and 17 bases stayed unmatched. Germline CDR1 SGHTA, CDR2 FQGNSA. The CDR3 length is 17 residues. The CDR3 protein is CASTKGASGKEADTQYF. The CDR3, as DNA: TGTGCCAGCACCAAGGGGGCTAGCGGGAAGGAGGCGGATACGCAGTATTTT.

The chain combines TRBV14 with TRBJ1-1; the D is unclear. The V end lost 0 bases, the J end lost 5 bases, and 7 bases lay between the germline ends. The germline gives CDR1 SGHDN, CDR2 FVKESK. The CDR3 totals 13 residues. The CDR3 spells CASSQDLQTEAFF. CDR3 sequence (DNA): TGTGCCAGCAGCCAAGATCTCCAGACTGAAGCTTTCTTT.

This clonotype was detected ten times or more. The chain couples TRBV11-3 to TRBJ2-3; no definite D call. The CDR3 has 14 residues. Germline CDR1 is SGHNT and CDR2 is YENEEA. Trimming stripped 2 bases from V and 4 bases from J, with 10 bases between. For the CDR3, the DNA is TGTGCCAGCAGCTTATACAAGGAACCAGATACGCAGTATTTT. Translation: CASSLYKEPDTQYF. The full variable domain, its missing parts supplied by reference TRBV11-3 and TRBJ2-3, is EAGVVQSPRYKIIEKKQPVAFWCNPISGHNTLYWYLQNLGQGPELLIRYENEEAVDDSQLPKDRFSAERLKGVDSTLKIQPAELGDSAVYLCASSLYKEPDTQYFGPGTRLTVL.

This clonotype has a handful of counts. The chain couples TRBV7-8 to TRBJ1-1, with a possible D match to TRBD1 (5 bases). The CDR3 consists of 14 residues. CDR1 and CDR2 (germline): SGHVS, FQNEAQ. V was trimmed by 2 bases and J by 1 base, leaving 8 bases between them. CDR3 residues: CASSLWGTNTEAFF. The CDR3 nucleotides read TGTGCCAGCAGCTTATGGGGCACGAACACTGAAGCTTTCTTT. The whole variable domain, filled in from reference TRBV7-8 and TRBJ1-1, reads GAGVSQSPRYKVAKRGQDVALRCDPISGHVSLFWYQQALGQGPEFLTYFQNEAQLDKSGLPSDRFFAERPEGSVSTLKIQRTQQEDSAVYLCASSLWGTNTEAFFGQGTRLTVV.

CDR3 in amino acids: CASSPRPGQGYNEQFF. The DNA for the CDR3 is TGTGCCAGCAGCCCTAGGCCGGGACAGGGGTACAATGAGCAGTTCTTC. The genes are TRBV7-9 and TRBJ2-1, with 10 bases lining up with TRBD1. The junction had 8 bases not matched to a gene; V was cut back by 5 bases and J by 4 bases. CDR1 SEHNR and CDR2 FQNEAQ come from the germline V gene (reference sequence). This CDR3 region has 16 residues.